A single sample gave rise to the 8 T cell receptor beta chains below, sequenced in a study of OX40 agonist ivuxolimab in advanced cancers. The method was immunoSEQ multiplex PCR; TCRdb's version includes in-frame clones alone and lacks a portion of them. The table records about 49,000 clones, about 81% of them present only once. The sample consisted of CD4+ or CD8+ T cells sorted from blood, taken in a trial of the OX40 agonist ivuxolimab. Receptors were obtained from an adult with an advanced solid tumor such as melanoma, head and neck, liver or kidney cancer.

The chain carries TRBV27 and TRBJ1-1, with D uncertain. The germline gives CDR1 MNHEY, CDR2 SMNVEV (reference sequence). This CDR3 is 14 amino acids long. Trimming pared 6 bases from V and 0 bases from J, leaving 11 bases between. The CDR3 region is CASSTSEMNTEAFF. The CDR3 nucleotides read TGTGCCAGCAGCACCTCGGAAATGAACACTGAAGCTTTCTTT.

The chain uses TRBV5-6 and TRBJ2-5, with TRBD1 matching 10 bases. CDR1 and CDR2 from the germline V gene are SGHDT and YYEEEE. CDR3 length equals 16 residues. The junction had 8 bases not matched to a gene; V was cut back by 1 base and J by 5 bases. The CDR3 reads CASSLLGQGPSETQYF. DNA of the CDR3: TGTGCCAGCAGCTTGTTGGGACAGGGGCCGTCGGAGACCCAGTACTTC.

This chain connects TRBV7-2 to TRBJ1-5, with D maybe TRBD1 (5 bases). CDR3 length: 15 amino acids. Trimming took 2 bases from V and 6 from J, leaving 14 bases between them. The germline V gene has CDR1 SGHTA and CDR2 FQGNSA. The CDR3 sequence: CASSLRVGGGQPQHF. Written as DNA, the CDR3 is TGTGCCAGCAGCTTAAGAGTCGGGGGGGGTCAGCCCCAGCATTTT.

This chain links TRBV5-1 with TRBJ1-2, with D tentatively TRBD1 (6 bases). V gave up 5 bases and J gave up 0 bases, with 14 bases separating them. From germline, CDR1 is SGHRS and CDR2 YFSETQ. The length of the CDR3 is 15 residues. DNA for the CDR3: TGCGCCAGCAGAGAAGGGGGAACTACTAACTATGGCTACACCTTC. Translating it yields CASREGGTTNYGYTF.

There are a few counts of this clone. V gene TRBV7-9 combines with J gene TRBJ1-3, with a weak D call TRBD1 (5 bases). This CDR3 is 13 amino acids long. The V end was cut by 0 bases, the J end by 10 bases, with 10 bases between. CDR1 and CDR2 (germline): SEHNR, FQNEAQ (reference sequence). The CDR3, as DNA: TGTGCCAGCAGCTTAGCTGGGGACCGGACCATATATTTT. The encoded protein is CASSLAGDRTIYF.

The chain carries TRBV5-4 and TRBJ2-7; no clear D. V was trimmed by 4 bases and J by 3 bases, leaving 11 bases between them. This CDR3 is built from 13 residues. Looked up from germline, CDR1 is SGHNT and CDR2 is YYREEE (reference sequence). The CDR3 is CASSPAGFYEQYF. The CDR3 DNA follows: TGTGCCAGCAGCCCCGCCGGATTCTACGAGCAGTACTTC.

The chain employs TRBV6-5 and TRBJ1-1, with D perhaps matching TRBD1 (6 bases). Per the germline V gene, CDR1 is MNHEY and CDR2 is SVGAGI. V dropped 2 bases and J dropped 6 bases, with 13 bases sitting between them. This CDR3 contains 14 residues. CDR3 sequence: CASSYRGGAAEAFF. The CDR3 nucleotides are TGTGCCAGCAGTTACCGGGGGGGGGCCGCTGAAGCTTTCTTT.

The rearrangement uses TRBV12-2 and TRBJ2-5. TRBV12-2 represents a pseudogene. The CDR3 has 16 residues. The CDR3 DNA reads as TGTGCAAGTCGCTTAGACCTGCGACCGTTACAAGAGACCCAGTACTTC. Amino acid sequence: CASRLDLRPLQETQYF.